A single sample gave rise to the 11 T cell receptor beta chains below, sequenced in a study of blood T cell repertoires in COVID-19. Profiled with immunoSEQ multiplex PCR; TCRdb holds only in-frame clones, not every one. The table shows 130,000 or so clones, with over 70% occurring only once. Sequencing used peripheral blood. The receptors stem from an elderly man with active or convalescent COVID-19.

CDR3 DNA sequence: TGTGCCAGCAGCCCAGTCTCGCTGGCCTCTGGAAACACCATATATTTT. This codes for CASSPVSLASGNTIYF. The chain uses TRBV7-2 and TRBJ1-3; no clear D gene. This CDR3 contains 16 residues. Trimming cost V 5 bases and J 0 bases, with 14 bases left between them. The germline CDR1 and CDR2 sequences are SGHTA and FQGNSA.

The chain couples TRBV5-1 to TRBJ2-1, with TRBD2 matching 15 bases. V gave up 1 base and J gave up 2 bases; unmatched junction bases: 4. The germline CDR1 and CDR2 sequences are SGHRS and YFSETQ. The CDR3 runs 18 residues. Written as DNA, the CDR3 is TGCGCCAGCAGCTTGCTGGGACTAGCGGGGGGTGCCTACAATGAGCAGTTCTTC. Translated: CASSLLGLAGGAYNEQFF.

The chain couples TRBV6-2 or TRBV6-3 to TRBJ2-1, with D perhaps matching TRBD1 (6 bases). CDR1 and CDR2 from the germline V gene are MNHEY and SVGEGT. The CDR3 is made up of 15 amino acids. The germline V and J ends were trimmed by 2 bases and 4 bases, with 12 bases remaining between them. The CDR3 bases are TGTGCCAGCAGTTACCCCGGCAGGGGATACAATGAGCAGTTCTTC. Amino acid sequence: CASSYPGRGYNEQFF.

V gene TRBV7-8 combines with J gene TRBJ2-3, with 9 bases that match TRBD2. V trimming: 2 bases; J trimming: 2 bases; junction bases outside the gene matches: 2. The CDR3 contains 15 residues. CDR1 and CDR2 (germline): SGHVS, FQNEAQ. The CDR3 is CASSLLAGTTDTQYF. CDR3 DNA sequence: TGTGCCAGCAGCTTACTAGCGGGGACCACAGATACGCAGTATTTT.

The chain recombines TRBV11-2 with TRBJ2-5; D gene uncertain. CDR1 is SGHAT, CDR2 FQNNGV, per germline. With 0 bases removed from V and 4 bases from J, the gap between germline ends came to 6 bases. The CDR3 consists of 13 residues. CDR3 DNA: TGTGCCAGCAGCTTAGATCCCGGAGAGACCCAGTACTTC. It translates to CASSLDPGETQYF.

This CDR3 is CASSDHWSSGANVLTF. CDR3 DNA: TGTGCCAGCAGTGATCACTGGAGCTCTGGGGCCAACGTCCTGACTTTC. The gene calls are TRBV6-4 and TRBJ2-6; D is unresolved. Germline V CDR1 and CDR2: MRHNA, SNTAGT. The CDR3 is 16 amino acids. Trimming took off 3 bases at V and 0 bases at J, with 9 bases between the two ends.

This chain connects TRBV24-1 to TRBJ2-1; no clear D. Germline V gene sequence: CDR1 KGHDR, CDR2 SFDVKD. This CDR3 comprises 13 residues. V lost 5 bases, J lost 4 bases, and 8 bases lay in between. This CDR3 reads CATSAPNYNEQFF. CDR3 coding DNA: TGTGCCACCAGTGCACCTAATTACAATGAGCAGTTCTTC.

As concerns this clone: One junction end disagrees with the germline gene, perhaps due to a read error. The rearrangement joins TRBV6-5 to TRBJ1-1; D is unclear. Germline V lookup: CDR1 MNHEY, CDR2 SVGAGI. The CDR3 consists of 13 residues. The CDR3 protein is CASSSTTDTEAFF. CDR3 coding DNA: TGTGCCAGCAGCTCTACCACTGACACGGAAGCTTTCTTT.

This clone was observed a single time. The chain carries TRBV6-2 or TRBV6-3 and TRBJ1-2; a weak D match, TRBD1 (6 bases). The V gene's germline CDR1 is MNHEY and CDR2 SVGEGT. This CDR3 has 12 residues. The ends were cut back, 5 bases at V and 9 bases at J, with 13 bases in the middle. The CDR3 nucleotides are TGTGCCAGCAGTAGCTCGACAGGTAGCTACACCTTC. This sequence encodes CASSSSTGSYTF.

A word on this clone: This CDR3 is also generated by other DNA sequences in the sample. The V call is TRBV7-3, the J call TRBJ2-1; TRBD2 is a possible D gene (5 bases). This CDR3 has 14 residues. Germline CDR1 reads SGHTA; CDR2 reads FQGTGA. Trimming took off 2 bases at V and 1 base at J, with 6 bases between the two ends. This CDR3 reads CASSLGGSYNEQFF. The CDR3 nucleotides read TGTGCCAGCAGCTTAGGCGGGTCCTACAATGAGCAGTTCTTC.

V is TRBV19 and J is TRBJ1-5; a possible D gene is TRBD1 (6 bases). CDR3 length: 15 amino acids. Germline V gives CDR1 LNHDA, CDR2 SQIVND (reference sequence). V was shortened by 6 bases and J by 0 bases, with 12 bases between the two germline ends. The CDR3 DNA reads as TGTGCCAGTAGAGCGACAGGCCTTAGCAATCAGCCCCAGCATTTT. Encoded protein: CASRATGLSNQPQHF.